This T cell receptor (beta chain) was found in a study of blood T cell repertoires in COVID-19. Study-level background: Acute and convalescent COVID-19 specimens originated in the United States, Italy and Spain. T cells, B-cell-depleted T cells, or PBMCs provided the cDNA or gDNA that served as material.

Only a few counts were recorded for this clone. The CDR3 contains 14 residues. V was pared by 4 bases and J by 8 bases, with 15 bases between. Germline values: CDR1 SGDLS, CDR2 YYNGEE. The repertoire was sequenced with immunoSEQ multiplex PCR; TCRdb's copy has only in-frame clones and lacks some. Counted here are under 85,000 clones, under 80% occurring once; the ten biggest clones make up around 9.4%. The genes are TRBV9 and TRBJ1-4; weak D call: TRBD1 (5 bases). Sequenced input: peripheral blood. The TCR originated in a human donor in a cohort sampled during active COVID-19. Here the CDR3 reads CASSSGGGAEKLFF. In nucleotides, the CDR3 is TGTGCCAGCAGCTCAGGAGGAGGGGCAGAAAAACTGTTTTTT.